The 22 T cell receptor beta chains below all came from one sample that was sequenced in a study of cytomegalovirus exposure and HLA in healthy donors (TCRdb year 2017). The method was the immunoSEQ multiplex PCR assay. The multiplex PCR relied on a mix of 60 forward primers for TCR Vbeta segments and 13 reverse primers for TCR Jbeta segments. The clones in this table, taken by TCRdb from immuneACCESS, are in-frame only. Not every clone is retained; where verified, under half of the shortfall comes from an unresolved V gene, and the cause of the rest is unknown. The sample table shows about 140,000 clones, and around 82% are seen once. In total, the top ten clones hold approximately 6.2% of the sample. What was sequenced was PBMCs. These receptors all stem from a man aged 40-49 years in good health and CMV-seropositive.

Only one count was recorded for this clone. The V gene is TRBV19, the J gene TRBJ1-1, with a possible D match to TRBD1 (6 bases). The germline gives CDR1 LNHDA, CDR2 SQIVND (reference sequence). The CDR3 is 14 residues long. Trimming cost V 8 bases and J 4 bases, with 17 bases left between them. The CDR3 loop is CASGFQSRGTEAFF. The CDR3 coding sequence is TGTGCCAGTGGGTTCCAATCCAGGGGCACTGAAGCTTTCTTT.

Details on this clone: The conserved final phenylalanine or tryptophan is absent from the CDR3, which likely points to a read error. V is TRBV29-1 and J is TRBJ2-3; no definite D call. The CDR3 runs to 10 residues. The V end lost 6 bases, the J end lost 3 bases, and 4 bases lay between the germline ends. The germline V gene has CDR1 SQVTM and CDR2 ANQGSEA. CDR3 amino acids: CSVLTDTQYL. The CDR3 nucleotides are TGCAGCGTGTTAACAGATACGCAGTATCTT.

This clone was recorded only once. This chain links TRBV7-9 with TRBJ2-7, with 8 bases that match TRBD1. This CDR3 contains 14 residues. Losses at the gene ends were 5 bases for V and 0 bases for J; bases not matched to a gene: 3. In germline, CDR1 is SEHNR, CDR2 FQNEAQ (reference sequence). This CDR3 is CASSPRGPSYEQYF. The CDR3 DNA reads as TGTGCCAGCAGCCCCAGGGGGCCCTCCTACGAGCAGTACTTC. Combining the CDR3 with reference TRBV7-9 and TRBJ2-7 gives the whole variable domain DTGVSQNPRHKITKRGQNVTFRCDPISEHNRLYWYRQTLGQGPEFLTYFQNEAQLEKSRLLSDRFSAERPKGSFSTLEIQRTEQGDSAMYLCASSPRGPSYEQYFGPGTRLTVT.

The rearrangement joins TRBV6-5 to TRBJ2-1; D perhaps matches TRBD1 (6 bases). The CDR3 has 15 amino acids. V shed 5 bases and J shed 0 bases, with 11 bases lying between them. Germline loops: CDR1 MNHEY, CDR2 SVGAGI. CDR3 amino acids: CASSPRGSSYNEQFF. CDR3 nucleotides: TGTGCCAGCAGTCCCAGGGGAAGCTCCTACAATGAGCAGTTCTTC.

The genes are TRBV9 and TRBJ1-1; 8 positions match TRBD1. Germline V gives CDR1 SGDLS, CDR2 YYNGEE. With V trimmed by 3 bases and J by 4 bases, 11 bases remained unmatched. The CDR3 has 16 amino acids. CDR3 in amino acids: CASSAPRGPAPTEAFF. In nucleotides, the CDR3 is TGTGCCAGCAGCGCCCCCAGGGGGCCCGCACCCACTGAAGCTTTCTTT.

The V call is TRBV5-1, the J call TRBJ2-2, with D perhaps matching TRBD1 (6 bases). V was cut by 2 bases and J by 1 base, with 6 bases left in between. The CDR3 spans 14 residues. Germline assignment: CDR1 SGHRS and CDR2 YFSETQ. CDR3 sequence (DNA): TGCGCCAGCAGCTTAGGGGGGAACACCGGGGAGCTGTTTTTT. Protein product: CASSLGGNTGELFF.

This clone was found a few times. The V gene is TRBV18, the J gene TRBJ2-7; weak D call: TRBD1 (5 bases). Trimming stripped 1 base from V and 0 bases from J, with 7 bases between. Per germline, CDR1 KGHSH and CDR2 LQKENI. The CDR3 contains 14 residues. The CDR3 DNA sequence: TGTGCCAGCTCACCACAGGGGTTCTCCTACGAGCAGTACTTC. Its protein is CASSPQGFSYEQYF.

The J gene is TRBJ2-3, the V gene TRBV7-2, with TRBD2 identical over 8 bases. V trimming: 2 bases; J trimming: 2 bases; junction bases outside the gene matches: 6. The CDR3 runs to 16 residues. The germline V gene encodes CDR1 SGHTA and CDR2 FQGNSA. CDR3 sequence: CASSLMQRGLTDTQYF. CDR3 bases: TGTGCCAGCAGCTTAATGCAGCGGGGGCTCACAGATACGCAGTATTTT.

The V call is TRBV2, the J call TRBJ1-4; D not resolved. CDR1 SNHLY and CDR2 FYNNEI come from the germline V gene. CDR3 length: 14 amino acids. The ends were cut back, 6 bases at V and 8 bases at J, with 16 bases in the middle. Here the CDR3 reads CASSRDPSGEKLFF. CDR3 bases: TGTGCCAGCAGCCGGGATCCTTCGGGAGAAAAACTGTTTTTT. The complete variable domain, with remaining parts taken from reference TRBV2 and TRBJ1-4, reads EPEVTQTPSHQVTQMGQEVILRCVPISNHLYFYWYRQILGQKVEFLVSFYNNEISEKSEIFDDQFSVERPDGSNFTLKIRSTKLEDSAMYFCASSRDPSGEKLFFGSGTQLSVL.

This clone appeared a few times. The chain carries TRBV5-6 and TRBJ2-2; 10 nucleotides agree with TRBD1. The V gene end was trimmed by 0 bases and the J gene end by 4 bases; junction bases not matched to a gene: 3. The CDR3 consists of 16 residues. Per the germline V gene, CDR1 is SGHDT and CDR2 is YYEEEE. For the CDR3, the DNA is TGTGCCAGCAGCTTGGGACAGGGGGCGGGCACCGGGGAGCTGTTTTTT. It encodes CASSLGQGAGTGELFF.

V usage is TRBV6-5 and J usage is TRBJ1-4; 9 bases are shared with TRBD1. CDR3 length equals 13 residues. Germline V gives CDR1 MNHEY, CDR2 SVGAGI. V lost 11 bases and J lost 6; bases outside the gene matches: 7. DNA for the CDR3: TGTGCCTCCAACAGGGGGCCGTATGAAAAACTGTTTTTT. Its translation: CASNRGPYEKLFF.

Regarding this clone: At the DNA level, this CDR3 is encoded by other sequences in the same sample as well. The chain combines TRBV7-2 with TRBJ2-2; a possible D gene is TRBD2 (5 bases). V was cut by 2 bases and J by 3 bases, with 10 bases left in between. Germline lookup yields CDR1 SGHTA and CDR2 FQGNSA. The CDR3 runs 15 residues. This CDR3 reads CASSLNWGDTGELFF. DNA of the CDR3: TGTGCCAGCAGCTTAAACTGGGGAGACACCGGGGAGCTGTTTTTT. The full variable domain, in which reference TRBV7-2 and TRBJ2-2 provide the parts outside the CDR3, is GAGVSQSPSNKVTEKGKDVELRCDPISGHTALYWYRQSLGQGLEFLIYFQGNSAPDKSGLPSDRFSAERTGGSVSTLTIQRTQQEDSAVYLCASSLNWGDTGELFFGEGSRLTVL.

The chain joins TRBV18 to TRBJ1-2; D may be TRBD1 (6 bases). There are 13 residues in the CDR3. V was clipped by 3 bases and J by 6 bases, with 11 bases between them. The germline V gene encodes CDR1 KGHSH and CDR2 LQKENI. The CDR3 DNA reads as TGTGCCAGCTCACCTGGACAGACAAATGGCTACACCTTC. The encoded protein is CASSPGQTNGYTF.

J is TRBJ1-1 and V is TRBV6-4, with D perhaps matching TRBD1 (5 bases). Between the trimmed V and J ends, which lost 5 bases and 1 base, there was a span of 8 bases. The CDR3 sequence is 13 residues long. Per germline, CDR1 MRHNA and CDR2 SNTAGT. The CDR3 is CASSHTGNTEAFF. CDR3 sequence (DNA): TGTGCCAGCAGTCATACAGGGAACACTGAAGCTTTCTTT.

V and J are TRBV9 and TRBJ1-3; a weak D match, TRBD1 (6 bases). V was shortened by 0 bases and J by 4 bases, with 11 bases between the two germline ends. The CDR3 runs to 15 residues. The germline V gene has CDR1 SGDLS and CDR2 YYNGEE. The CDR3 region is CASSVEQGYGNTIYF. CDR3 coding DNA: TGTGCCAGCAGCGTAGAACAGGGATACGGAAACACCATATATTTT.

This chain uses TRBV6-5 with TRBJ1-1, with a tentative D call TRBD1 (5 bases). The CDR3 runs to 14 residues. Germline V CDR1 and CDR2: MNHEY, SVGAGI. V was shortened by 4 bases and J by 2 bases, with 11 bases between the two germline ends. CDR3 residues: CASSWGRRNTEAFF. The CDR3 DNA sequence: TGTGCCAGCAGTTGGGGCAGGCGTAACACTGAAGCTTTCTTT.

This chain links TRBV6-5 with TRBJ2-7, with 9 bases aligning to TRBD1. Germline trimming cut 6 bases from V and 5 bases from J; bases unmatched to any gene: 5. Looked up from germline, CDR1 is MNHEY and CDR2 is SVGAGI. CDR3 length: 13 amino acids. In DNA form, the CDR3 reads TGTGCCAGCAGAACAGGGGGCATCGACGAGCAGTACTTC. Protein sequence: CASRTGGIDEQYF.

The chain couples TRBV29-1 to TRBJ2-7, with D possibly matching TRBD2 (6 bases). CDR1 and CDR2 from the germline V gene are SQVTM and ANQGSEA. The CDR3 contains 12 residues. V was trimmed by 1 base and J by 3 bases, leaving 7 bases between them. The CDR3 is CSVEGRDYEQYF. The CDR3 DNA reads TGCAGCGTTGAAGGGCGGGACTACGAGCAGTACTTC.

V gene TRBV2 combines with J gene TRBJ1-4, with D possibly being TRBD1 (5 bases). Germline CDR1 reads SNHLY; CDR2 reads FYNNEI. The CDR3 is 14 amino acids. Trimming removed 11 bases at V and 5 bases at J, with 18 bases between. The chain's CDR3 is CASHREGRNEKLFF. The CDR3 nucleotides read TGTGCCTCTCATCGGGAGGGGCGAAATGAAAAACTGTTTTTT.

This chain uses TRBV7-6 with TRBJ1-3; D remains unclear. From germline, CDR1 is SGHVS and CDR2 FNYEAQ. The length of the CDR3 is 17 residues. With 1 base removed from V and 0 bases from J, the gap between germline ends came to 13 bases. This CDR3 is CASSLVQPGSSGNTIYF. CDR3 in DNA: TGTGCCAGCAGCTTAGTCCAGCCGGGTAGCTCTGGAAACACCATATATTTT.

The chain combines TRBV6-1 with TRBJ1-2; D not certain. V lost 5 bases and J 5 bases, leaving 9 bases between the germline ends. The germline gives CDR1 MNHNS, CDR2 SASEGT. The CDR3 runs 12 residues. For the CDR3, the DNA is TGTGCCAGCAGTCTTACGCTATATGGCTACACCTTC. This codes for CASSLTLYGYTF.

V gene TRBV27 combines with J gene TRBJ1-1; 7 bases fit TRBD1. V lost 4 bases and J lost 1; bases outside the gene matches: 3. CDR1 MNHEY and CDR2 SMNVEV come from the germline V gene (reference sequence). CDR3 size: 14 residues. The CDR3, as DNA: TGTGCCAGCAGTTGGACAGGATGGAACACTGAAGCTTTCTTT. It codes for CASSWTGWNTEAFF.